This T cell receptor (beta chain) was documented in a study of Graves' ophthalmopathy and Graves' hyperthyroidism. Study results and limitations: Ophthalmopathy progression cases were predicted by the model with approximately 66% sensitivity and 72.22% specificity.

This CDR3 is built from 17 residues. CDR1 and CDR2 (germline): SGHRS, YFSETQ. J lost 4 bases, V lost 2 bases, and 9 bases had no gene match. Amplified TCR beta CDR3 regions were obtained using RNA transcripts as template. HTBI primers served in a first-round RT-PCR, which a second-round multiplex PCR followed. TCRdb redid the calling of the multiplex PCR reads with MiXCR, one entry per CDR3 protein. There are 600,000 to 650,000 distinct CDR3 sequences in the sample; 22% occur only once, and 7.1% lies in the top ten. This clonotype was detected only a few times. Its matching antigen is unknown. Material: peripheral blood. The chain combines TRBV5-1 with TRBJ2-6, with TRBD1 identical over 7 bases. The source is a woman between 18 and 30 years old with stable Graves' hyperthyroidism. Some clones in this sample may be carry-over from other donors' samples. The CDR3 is CASSFGTGVEGANVLTF. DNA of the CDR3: TGCGCCAGCAGCTTCGGCACAGGGGTAGAGGGGGCCAACGTCCTGACTTTC.